This T cell receptor (beta chain) was retrieved from a study of T cells after yellow fever vaccination (dated by TCRdb to between 2018 and 2020). Study-level background: Memory subsets (EM, EMRA, CM and Tscm) were sorted on a BD FACS Aria III using CD3, CD45RA, CCR7 and CD95 staining. Memory subsets were sorted on days 0, 15 and 45 and at 18 months following primary vaccination, and on days 0, 15 and 45 following the 30-year booster. The SMART-Seq v4 Ultra Low Input RNA kit was used to prepare libraries from fractions with low cell numbers. Blood was drawn at multiple timepoints before and after primary and secondary immunization, with bulk PBMC replicates and cell subsets isolated. The cohort comprised two healthy male donors, one aged 18 to 29 and one aged 30 to 40 years. To track T-cell clones before and after primary and booster YFV17D yellow fever vaccination, bulk TCR alpha and beta repertoires were sequenced longitudinally.

TCR cDNA was synthesized by 5'RACE template switching, through which a universal primer site and unique molecular identifiers were introduced. Priming of cDNA synthesis was performed from both the TCR alpha and TCR beta constant segments. Library amplification used two PCR steps, and the second PCR step added sample barcodes and sequencing adapters. Libraries were sequenced on Illumina HiSeq 2500 (2x100 bp) or NovaSeq (2x150 bp). As for the original processing: MIGEC was used to demultiplex reads and collapse the reads into UMI consensus sequences, and MiXCR was used for V(D)J alignment. Clonotypes responding to the vaccine were identified with edgeR on replicate PBMC samples, with the criteria of FDR below 0.01 and a log2 fold change above 5 up to day 15. Each bulk clonotype received a CD4 or CD8 identity based on whether the sequenced CD4 or CD8 repertoire contained that clonotype at higher abundance. Clonotype frequencies in memory subsets were weighted by FACS-sorted cell numbers to estimate each clone's distribution across memory phenotypes. TCRdb reanalyzed the raw reads on its own, using fastp at Q25 for trimming and MiXCR for clone calling, and kept in-frame beta chains. Here each entry gathers all rows of one CDR3 protein and keeps the most common genes and DNA. These V and J calls derive from TCRdb rather than the authors' analysis. Counted in this sample were approximately 12,000 distinct CDR3 sequences; 4.9% of them appeared once. About half of the sample belongs to the ten largest clones.

General study outcomes and caveats: Compared with the primary T-cell response, the secondary T-cell response was faster but weaker, reaching its peak on day 5 rather than on day 15. After the booster, most clones that had expanded after primary vaccination were detected again (almost 97% of CD4 and about 88% of CD8), suggesting broad maintenance of memory. Computational filtering was required because FACS-sorted repertoires could contain abundant contaminating clonotypes from the bulk population. A small share of clonotypes was detected in both CD4 and CD8 compartments, with the overlap likely arising from convergent recombination. On day 0, almost all vaccine-responding clonotypes were found to be below detection in the sorted memory subsets. The study included only two donors, which limits how far the findings can be generalized.

Interpreted using the paper, the treatment or condition label stands for: live attenuated yellow fever vaccine strain. A standard Ficoll-Paque protocol was used to isolate PBMCs from peripheral blood. The RNeasy Micro Kit was used to extract RNA from sorted memory subsets. In its sample, this clonotype was seen many times. No base qualities exist here, and no much larger clone lies one base off it. The sequence derives from a man aged 30 to 45 who received the YFV17D yellow fever vaccine. This specimen was PBMCs, either bulk or a sorted T-cell subset (CD4+, CD8+, memory, or dextramer-sorted; not recorded which), taken 45 days after the yellow fever booster vaccination.

The bases are TGCAGTGCTCCAAAGTCCTCCTACGAGCAGTACTTC. The translation is CSAPKSSYEQYF. Here the chain combines TRBV20-1 and TRBJ2-7; the D gene cannot be named for sure. The CDR3 sequence holds 12 residues, the cysteine and phenylalanine included. Only the CDR3 region is kept as DNA, spanning 36 bases read in frame from base 1. Per the germline V gene (reference sequence), DFQATT is the CDR1 and SNEGSKA is the CDR2. Cut back by 5 bases and 0 bases, the V and J ends lie 8 bases apart.